The T cell receptor beta chain described here comes from a study of vaccination effects on CD4 cells after COVID-19. Study results and caveats: Common cold coronaviruses were cross-recognized by only 1 of 255 vaccine-induced clones in healthy vaccinees.

Investigators separated out CD4+ T cells once approximately 10 days of culture had passed. Nucleocapsid antibody tests were negative, and the vaccine recipients had no prior SARS-CoV-2 infection. This clone has only one observation. Antigen: not known. Libraries were prepared by immunoSEQ multiplex PCR; TCRdb keeps only in-frame clonotypes and omits some of them. The data hold some 27,000 clones, with roughly 60% observed a single time. This sequence originates from a human donor who received a COVID-19 vaccine. Sample: CD4+ T cells from PBMCs cultured without peptide, taken before COVID-19 vaccination.

The CDR3 DNA reads as TGCGCCAGCAGCTTGGCCGCAGGGATTAAAGGGACTAGCGGGAACCCTAGCACAGATACGCAGTATTTT. It encodes CASSLAAGIKGTSGNPSTDTQYF. This chain links TRBV5-1 with TRBJ2-3; 13 bases align to TRBD2. J gave up 0 bases and V 0 bases, and 19 bases lay outside the gene matches. This CDR3 spans 23 amino acids. Germline lookup yields CDR1 SGHRS and CDR2 YFSETQ. The whole variable domain, remainder taken from reference TRBV5-1 and TRBJ2-3, is KAGVTQTPRYLIKTRGQQVTLSCSPISGHRSVSWYQQTPGQGLQFLFEYFSETQRNKGNFPGRFSGRQFSNSRSEMNVSTLELGDSALYLCASSLAAGIKGTSGNPSTDTQYFGPGTRLTVL.